This is a list of T cell receptor beta chains from one sample in a study of T cell changes during pregnancy in multiple sclerosis. Clones were read by immunoSEQ multiplex PCR, and TCRdb kept only the in-frame ones, dropping some. The sample contains approximately 51,000 clones, around 93% of which appear only once. The source material was CD4+ T cells from peripheral blood mononuclear cells, sampled after pregnancy. All receptors derive from a female donor with multiple sclerosis, enrolled in a pregnancy study. Each CDR3 is given with its conserved first and last residue. A D gene is named only where the DNA matches it firmly. Not all rows give a size; the values are once, few, many and, for expanded clones, a class.

v_gene,d_gene,abundance,j_gene,CDR3nt,CDR3aa
TRBV27,TRBD1,.,TRBJ1-2,TGTGCCAGCAGTACTCATAGACAGGGTAACTATGGCTACACCTTC,CASSTHRQGNYGYTF
TRBV5-1,.,.,TRBJ2-5,TGCGCCAGCAGCCAAACAGGGTTCCAAGAGACCCAGTACTTC,CASSQTGFQETQYF
TRBV5-4,.,.,TRBJ2-5,TGTGCCAGCAGCTTGGATGGGAGGACCCAAGAGACCCAGTACTTC,CASSLDGRTQETQYF
TRBV28,.,once,TRBJ2-7,TGTGCCAGCAGTTCCCTAATGGTGGGAGGACCAACGTTC,CASSSLMVGGPTF
TRBV14,.,.,TRBJ1-5,TGTGCCAGCAGCCAAACAGGTACCAATCAGCCCCAGCATTTT,CASSQTGTNQPQHF
TRBV7-2,TRBD2,.,TRBJ2-3,TGTGCCAGCAGCTTAGATAGCGGGAGTTTTGGGACCACAGATACGCAGTATTTT,CASSLDSGSFGTTDTQYF
TRBV18,.,.,TRBJ1-4,TGTGCCAGCTCACCGATGGACAGCGAAAAACTGTTTTTT,CASSPMDSEKLFF
TRBV5-1,TRBD2,.,TRBJ2-3,TGCGCCAGCAGCGCCACGGTAGCGGGAAGCACAGATACGCAGTATTTT,CASSATVAGSTDTQYF
TRBV5-6,TRBD2,once,TRBJ2-7,TGTGCCAGCAGCCGCACTAGCGGGAGCCTCTACGAGCAGTACTTC,CASSRTSGSLYEQYF
TRBV29-1,.,once,TRBJ1-5,TGCAGCGTTGAAGGCGGGGCAGGTCAGCCCCAGCATTTT,CSVEGGAGQPQHF